The source of this T cell receptor (beta chain) is a study of T-cell reconstitution after alpha-beta-depleted transplantation in children. Study findings and constraints: There were reportedly several hundred expanded graft clones from which alpha-beta T cells came about two months after transplant. It was surviving recipient T cells and thymic progenitors that gave some patients high TCRbeta diversity at day 60. One year post-transplant, T-cell counts and diversity were largely derived from T cells produced anew.

Trimming removed 4 bases at V and 2 bases at J, with 6 bases between. The CDR3 loop spans 12 amino acids. The germline V gene has CDR1 SGHTA and CDR2 FQGTGA. Unique molecular identifiers were built into the TCRbeta library. From the PCR reads, TCRdb called clonotypes with MiXCR, one entry per CDR3 protein. The sample has a few hundred thousand distinct CDR3 sequences; 10% to 15% are singletons. This clonotype was found many times. Its antigen is not identified. The sample here was PBMCs, mostly from graft donor cells, taken 360 days after TCRalphabeta/CD19-depleted stem cell transplant. This clonotype was obtained from a male patient between 5 and 17 years old who had a stem cell transplant for acute myeloid leukemia, so the T cells may come from the graft donor. J is TRBJ2-7 and V is TRBV7-3; D unclear. The CDR3 DNA reads TGTGCCAGCAGCTCCCCCCCCTACGAGCAGTACTTC. Encoded protein: CASSSPPYEQYF. Variable domain in full (rest from reference TRBV7-3 and TRBJ2-7): GAGVSQTPSNKVTEKGKYVELRCDPISGHTALYWYRQSLGQGPEFLIYFQGTGAADDSGLPNDRFFAVRPEGSVSTLKIQRTERGDSAVYLCASSSPPYEQYFGPGTRLTVT.